The rows below give T cell receptor beta chains drawn from one sample of a study of blood T cell repertoires in COVID-19. TCRdb's table, derived via immunoSEQ multiplex PCR, lists solely in-frame clones and lacks some. Here the sample spans about 210,000 clones, more than 65% being singletons. The material sequenced was peripheral blood. The receptors were gathered from a man aged 45 to 65 with active or convalescent COVID-19. Each CDR3 is given with its conserved first and last residue. Each record gives: J gene, V gene, CDR3 protein.

TRBJ1-4,TRBV3-1/TRBV3-2,CASSQDPQTRGEKLFF
TRBJ1-3,TRBV5-5,CASSPEQIFSGNTIYF
TRBJ1-2,TRBV5-1,CASSPMGSPDYGYTF
TRBJ2-1,TRBV7-3,CASSGLAGGYNEQFF
TRBJ2-1,TRBV4-3,CASSRYSGTGRLEQFF
TRBJ1-4,TRBV28,CASSFSWLGQGDGEKLFF
TRBJ2-7,TRBV19,CASSIGTGTGYEQYF
TRBJ1-2,TRBV28,CASSFGGQGAVYGYTF
TRBJ2-4,TRBV6-4,CASSDSMGLAKNIQYF
TRBJ2-1,TRBV9,CASSVRTGGTLSYNEQFF
TRBJ2-7,TRBV5-1,CASSPRGVGSYEQYF
TRBJ2-7,TRBV6-6,CASSTGGLSYEQYF
TRBJ1-2,TRBV5-6,CASSLDRGHRYTF
TRBJ2-7,TRBV28,CASTLGGSGSSYEQYF
TRBJ1-2,TRBV5-1,CASSTTLRDYGYTF
TRBJ2-1,TRBV9,CASSDYPEGPDYNWQFF
TRBJ1-2,TRBV4-1,CASSQVGTGGIPGGYTF
TRBJ1-1,TRBV18,CASSPRGYTEAFF
TRBJ1-4,TRBV10-3,CAIRAANEKLFF
TRBJ1-6,TRBV3-1/TRBV3-2,CASSQPGGGSPLHF
TRBJ2-6,TRBV5-4,CASSPAIGPTGSGANVLTF